A selection of T cell receptor beta chains follows, all from one sample in a study of STAT3 mutations in large granular lymphocyte leukemia. Measured with immunoSEQ multiplex PCR; TCRdb has only the in-frame clones, and not every one. The sample shows about 13,000 clones, roughly 88% of them seen only once. The sequenced material came from PBMCs. The receptor source for this set is a human donor with T large granular lymphocyte leukemia. Some clones in this sample may be carry-over from other donors' samples. The CDR3 runs from the conserved cysteine through the conserved F or W. The D gene is left open where the match is weak. Clone size is not always given. Where it is, it says once, few, many or a class for expanded clones.

TRBJ2-1	TRBV7-6	TRBD2	-	CASSLVQGLADSYNEQFF	TGTGCCAGCAGCTTAGTTCAGGGACTAGCGGACTCCTACAATGAGCAGTTCTTC
TRBJ1-2	TRBV6-5	TRBD1	-	CASSWTGLGDYGYTF	TGTGCCAGCAGCTGGACAGGGCTCGGGGACTATGGCTACACCTTC
TRBJ1-6	TRBV7-2	-	-	CASSLGPGNSPLHF	TGTGCCAGCAGCTTAGGCCCGGGGAATTCACCCCTCCACTTT
TRBJ2-1	TRBV4-2	-	-	CASSPRTNEQFF	TGTGCCAGCAGCCCCAGGACCAATGAGCAGTTCTTC
TRBJ1-2	TRBV14	-	-	CASSQDRTDWNGYTF	TGTGCCAGCAGCCAAGATCGGACAGACTGGAATGGCTACACCTTC
TRBJ1-3	TRBV10-3	-	-	CAIRGQLREAGNTIYF	TGTGCCATCAGGGGACAATTAAGGGAGGCTGGAAACACCATATATTTT
TRBJ2-5	TRBV25-1	TRBD1	-	CASSVPGQKGETQYF	TGTGCCAGCAGTGTACCGGGACAGAAAGGGGAGACCCAGTACTTC
TRBJ1-3	TRBV19	-	-	CASGTQFFSGNTIYF	TGTGCCAGTGGAACTCAATTCTTCTCTGGAAACACCATATATTTT
TRBJ1-2	TRBV15	-	-	CATSREEGDGYTF	TGTGCCACCAGCAGAGAGGAGGGCGATGGCTACACCTTC
TRBJ2-7	TRBV29-1	-	once	CSVGDGYEQYF	TGCAGCGTGGGAGATGGCTACGAGCAGTACTTC
TRBJ1-4	TRBV18	-	-	CASSPGRSEKLFF	TGTGCCAGCTCACCAGGCCGGTCGGAAAAACTGTTTTTT
TRBJ1-2	TRBV19	-	-	CASSIRDTGPYYGYTF	TGTGCCAGTAGTATACGGGATACAGGTCCTTACTATGGCTACACCTTC
TRBJ2-7	TRBV9	-	-	CASSYGAFGEQYF	TGTGCCAGCAGCTATGGGGCTTTTGGGGAGCAGTACTTC
TRBJ2-5	TRBV5-1	-	-	CASSLADRPEETQYF	TGCGCCAGCAGCTTGGCTGACAGGCCCGAAGAGACCCAGTACTTC
TRBJ2-7	TRBV5-4	-	-	CASSLEPSRYEQYF	TGTGCCAGCAGCTTGGAGCCAAGCCGCTACGAGCAGTACTTC
TRBJ2-2	TRBV7-9	-	-	CASSRDTGELFF	TGTGCCAGCAGCCGGGACACCGGGGAGCTGTTTTTT
TRBJ2-7	TRBV6-5	-	-	CASSAREKYEQYF	TGTGCCAGCAGTGCCAGGGAAAAATACGAGCAGTACTTC
TRBJ2-1	TRBV29-1	-	once	CSVEGVEGRASYNEQFF	TGCAGCGTTGAAGGTGTGGAGGGCAGGGCCTCCTACAATGAGCAGTTCTTC
TRBJ1-5	TRBV4-1	-	once	CASSQQGNQPQHF	TGCGCCAGCAGCCAACAGGGGAATCAGCCCCAGCATTTT
TRBJ2-1	TRBV7-9	TRBD2	once	CASSELAVYNEQFF	TGTGCCAGCAGCGAACTAGCGGTCTACAATGAGCAGTTCTTC
TRBJ2-2	TRBV7-6	-	-	CASSPSGDTGELFF	TGTGCCAGCAGCCCTTCCGGGGACACCGGGGAGCTGTTTTTT
TRBJ2-2	TRBV27	TRBD1	-	CASSLKGAPNTGELFF	TGTGCCAGCAGTTTAAAGGGGGCCCCGAACACCGGGGAGCTGTTTTTT
TRBJ2-1	TRBV19	-	once	CATRQDTYNEQFF	TGTGCCACCCGACAGGATACTTACAATGAGCAGTTCTTC
TRBJ2-6	TRBV18	TRBD1	-	CASSPGTGASGANVLTF	TGTGCCAGCTCCCCGGGGACAGGAGCTTCTGGGGCCAACGTCCTGACTTTC
TRBJ1-5	TRBV5-1	-	-	CASSPSPVTDQPQHF	TGCGCCAGCAGCCCCAGCCCCGTGACGGATCAGCCCCAGCATTTT
TRBJ2-1	TRBV5-1	TRBD2	-	CASSLGLSGITDEQFF	TGCGCCAGCAGCTTGGGTTTGAGCGGGATTACAGATGAGCAGTTCTTC
TRBJ2-6	TRBV10-3	-	-	CAISESSGRGANVLTF	TGTGCCATCAGTGAGTCAAGCGGGCGGGGGGCCAACGTCCTGACTTTC
TRBJ1-2	TRBV15	-	-	CATSRDRGRANYGYTF	TGTGCCACCAGCAGAGATCGAGGACGGGCTAACTATGGCTACACCTTC
TRBJ1-2	TRBV27	-	-	CASSGGSGYTF	TGTGCCAGCAGTGGTGGGAGTGGCTACACCTTC
TRBJ2-2	TRBV29-1	TRBD2	-	CSAKLAGRPGELFF	TGCAGCGCCAAACTAGCGGGAAGGCCCGGGGAGCTGTTTTTT
TRBJ1-1	TRBV5-1	-	-	CASSIDRRTEAFF	TGCGCCAGCAGCATCGACAGGCGCACTGAAGCTTTCTTT
TRBJ2-3	TRBV19	TRBD1	-	CASKETGENTQYF	TGTGCCAGCAAAGAAACAGGGGAAAATACGCAGTATTTT
TRBJ2-3	TRBV5-1	-	-	CASSLAGGQYTDTQYF	TGCGCCAGCAGCTTGGCCGGGGGGCAATACACAGATACGCAGTATTTT
TRBJ2-6	TRBV6-5	-	-	CASKKGGTGANVLTF	TGTGCCAGCAAAAAAGGGGGGACTGGGGCCAACGTCCTGACTTTC
TRBJ1-2	TRBV9	-	once	CASSVAQDLYGYTF	TGTGCCAGCAGCGTAGCTCAAGATCTGTATGGCTACACCTTC
TRBJ1-1	TRBV30	TRBD1	-	CAWSVTGATEAFF	TGTGCCTGGAGTGTAACAGGGGCCACTGAAGCTTTCTTT
TRBJ1-4	TRBV19	TRBD1	-	CASSTQGATNEKLFF	TGTGCCAGTAGTACCCAGGGGGCAACTAATGAAAAACTGTTTTTT
TRBJ2-7	TRBV5-6	-	few	CASSLAGTSYEQYF	TGTGCCAGCAGCTTGGCCGGCACGTCCTACGAGCAGTACTTC
TRBJ1-2	TRBV5-1	-	few	CASSRGEIYGYTF	TGCGCCAGCAGCCGAGGGGAAATCTATGGCTACACCTTC
TRBJ1-2	TRBV5-4	TRBD1	-	CASSRDRVYGYTF	TGTGCCAGCAGTCGGGACAGGGTCTATGGCTACACCTTC
TRBJ1-1	TRBV29-1	-	-	CSVEVNREAFF	TGCAGCGTTGAAGTTAACAGGGAAGCTTTCTTT
TRBJ2-5	TRBV4-2	-	-	CASSQPGEETQYF	TGTGCCAGCAGCCAACCAGGGGAAGAGACCCAGTACTTC
TRBJ2-1	TRBV7-2	-	-	CASSLMARGEQFF	TGTGCCAGCAGCTTAATGGCTAGAGGTGAGCAGTTCTTC
TRBJ2-1	TRBV7-9	TRBD2	-	CASSLVTSGREEQFF	TGTGCCAGCAGCTTAGTGACTAGCGGGAGGGAGGAGCAGTTCTTC